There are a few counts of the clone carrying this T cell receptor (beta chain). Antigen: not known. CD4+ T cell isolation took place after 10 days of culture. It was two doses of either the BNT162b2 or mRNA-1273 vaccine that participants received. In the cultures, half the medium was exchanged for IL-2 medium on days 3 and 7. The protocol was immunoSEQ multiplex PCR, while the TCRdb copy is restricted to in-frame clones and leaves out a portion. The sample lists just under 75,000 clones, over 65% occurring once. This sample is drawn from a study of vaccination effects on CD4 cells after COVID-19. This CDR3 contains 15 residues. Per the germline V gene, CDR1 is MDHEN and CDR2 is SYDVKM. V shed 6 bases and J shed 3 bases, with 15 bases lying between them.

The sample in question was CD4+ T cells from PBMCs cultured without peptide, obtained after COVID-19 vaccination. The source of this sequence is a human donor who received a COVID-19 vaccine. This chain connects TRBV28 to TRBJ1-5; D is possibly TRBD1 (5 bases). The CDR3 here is CASSVTGRDNQPQHF. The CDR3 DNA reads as TGTGCCAGCAGCGTAACGGGACGGGACAATCAGCCCCAGCATTTT.